A single sample gave rise to the 25 T cell receptor beta chains below, sequenced in a study of OX40 agonist ivuxolimab in advanced cancers. Assay used: immunoSEQ multiplex PCR; TCRdb lists only in-frame clones, some missing. This table holds roughly 96,000 clones, under 85% found once. The source material was CD4+ or CD8+ T cells sorted from blood, sampled in a trial of the OX40 agonist ivuxolimab. Every receptor here comes from an adult with an advanced solid tumor such as melanoma, head and neck, liver or kidney cancer.

V gene TRBV9 combines with J gene TRBJ2-7; D may correspond to TRBD1 or TRBD2 (5 bases each). The CDR3 spans 16 residues. Germline CDR1 reads SGDLS; CDR2 reads YYNGEE. V lost 0 bases, J lost 7 bases, and 20 bases lay in between. Here the CDR3 reads CASSVGTSGRVLEQYF. In DNA form, the CDR3 reads TGTGCCAGCAGCGTAGGGACTTCAGGCAGGGTGTTAGAGCAGTACTTC.

The J gene is TRBJ1-1, the V gene TRBV5-1; 12 positions match TRBD1. The length of the CDR3 is 19 residues. Losses at the gene ends were 0 bases for V and 0 bases for J; bases not matched to a gene: 9. Germline V gene data show CDR1 as SGHRS and CDR2 as YFSETQ. For the CDR3, the DNA is TGCGCCAGCAGCTTGGTCGGGACAGGGGGCTCCCTCATGAACACTGAAGCTTTCTTT. Residues: CASSLVGTGGSLMNTEAFF. The full variable domain, its missing parts supplied by reference TRBV5-1 and TRBJ1-1, is KAGVTQTPRYLIKTRGQQVTLSCSPISGHRSVSWYQQTPGQGLQFLFEYFSETQRNKGNFPGRFSGRQFSNSRSEMNVSTLELGDSALYLCASSLVGTGGSLMNTEAFFGQGTRLTVV.

This clone was counted a single time. This rearrangement joins TRBV29-1 to TRBJ2-2; no definite D call. The V gene lost 1 base and the J gene lost 1 base, with 10 bases spanning the gap. CDR1 is SQVTM, CDR2 ANQGSEA, per germline. This CDR3 has 15 residues. The CDR3 loop reads CSVEGSAENTGELFF. CDR3 nucleotides: TGCAGCGTTGAAGGAAGCGCGGAGAACACCGGGGAGCTGTTTTTT.

The CDR3 nucleotides are TGCGCCAGCAGCCCTGACAACAAGGGGGGCTACACCTTC. Amino acid sequence: CASSPDNKGGYTF. This chain joins TRBV5-1 and TRBJ1-2, with TRBD1 as a possible D gene (5 bases). Germline CDR1 and CDR2: SGHRS and YFSETQ. The CDR3 is 13 amino acids. Trimming took off 4 bases at V and 8 bases at J, with 15 bases between the two ends.

V usage is TRBV19 and J usage is TRBJ2-5; D may be TRBD1 (5 bases). The CDR3 contains 14 residues. Trimming cost V 5 bases and J 2 bases, with 12 bases left between them. Germline V gene lookup returns CDR1 LNHDA and CDR2 SQIVND (reference sequence). This chain's CDR3 is CASSSRTLQETQYF. CDR3 bases: TGTGCCAGTAGTTCGAGGACACTTCAAGAGACCCAGTACTTC.

V and J are TRBV7-9 and TRBJ1-6, with a weak D call TRBD1 (5 bases). Germline V gives CDR1 SEHNR, CDR2 FQNEAQ (reference sequence). There are 14 residues in the CDR3. V was cut by 6 bases and J by 11 bases, with 17 bases left in between. The DNA of the CDR3 is TGTGCCAGCAGACCCGGGACCGATATAGCACCCCTCCACTTT. Translating gives CASRPGTDIAPLHF.

The rearrangement joins TRBV19 to TRBJ1-2; 9 nucleotides agree with TRBD1. Germline V gene data show CDR1 as LNHDA and CDR2 as SQIVND (reference sequence). With 4 bases clipped from V and 4 bases from J, the junction kept 7 bases outside the gene matches. CDR3 length equals 15 residues. As DNA, the CDR3 is TGTGCCAGTAGTACCTGGGACAGGGAGCTCTATGGCTACACCTTC. Its protein is CASSTWDRELYGYTF.

V is TRBV29-1 and J is TRBJ1-2; perhaps TRBD1 as D (5 bases). The CDR3 is 16 residues long. The V gene lost 3 bases and the J gene lost 5 bases, with 22 bases spanning the gap. Germline assignment: CDR1 SQVTM and CDR2 ANQGSEA. In nucleotides, the CDR3 is TGCAGCGTTGATCCACCGGGGACCAGTTGGGAGTATGGCTACACCTTC. Translating gives CSVDPPGTSWEYGYTF.

The V call is TRBV18, the J call TRBJ1-2, with D possibly being TRBD1 (5 bases). This CDR3 has 17 amino acids. Per the germline V gene, CDR1 is KGHSH and CDR2 is LQKENI. The V end lost 2 bases, the J end lost 4 bases, and 20 bases lay between the germline ends. The CDR3 protein is CASSPRGTPGTAYGYTF. The CDR3 bases are TGTGCCAGCTCACCAAGGGGTACCCCCGGGACGGCCTATGGCTACACCTTC.

V gene TRBV30 combines with J gene TRBJ1-1; maybe TRBD1 (5 bases). This CDR3 contains 14 residues. The ends were cut back, 0 bases at V and 4 bases at J, with 12 bases in the middle. Germline V lookup: CDR1 GTSNPN, CDR2 SVGIG (reference sequence). CDR3 sequence: CAWSVPLGPTEAFF. DNA for the CDR3: TGTGCCTGGAGTGTCCCTCTGGGGCCCACTGAAGCTTTCTTT.

The chain has TRBV19 and TRBJ2-7; 7 bases match TRBD1. The germline V gene encodes CDR1 LNHDA and CDR2 SQIVND (reference sequence). This CDR3 is 14 amino acids long. V was pared by 6 bases and J by 3 bases, with 8 bases of the junction left unmatched. Here the CDR3 DNA reads TGTGCCAGTAGGACCCAAGGACAGGTCTACGAGCAGTACTTC. The encoded protein is CASRTQGQVYEQYF.

The chain is built from TRBV7-2 and TRBJ2-7; 7 bases map to TRBD1. This CDR3 comprises 16 residues. After removal of 1 base from V and 2 bases from J, the junction contained 8 bases not matched to a gene. Germline V gene sequence: CDR1 SGHTA, CDR2 FQGNSA. CDR3 sequence reads: CASSLVGTGVAYEQYF. The CDR3 DNA is TGTGCCAGCAGCTTAGTGGGCACAGGGGTCGCCTACGAGCAGTACTTC.

V usage is TRBV6-5 and J usage is TRBJ2-7; the match to TRBD1 covers 9 bases. CDR1 is MNHEY and CDR2 is SVGAGI in the germline V gene. CDR3 length: 15 amino acids. V was clipped by 6 bases and J by 5 bases; unmatched bases: 11. The CDR3 here is CASRSQGAAENEQYF. Written as DNA, the CDR3 is TGTGCCAGCAGATCACAGGGGGCAGCTGAAAACGAGCAGTACTTC.

V gene TRBV5-6 combines with J gene TRBJ1-1, with TRBD1 matching over 7 bases. The V and J ends lost 1 base and 10 bases, in that order; junction bases with no gene match: 7. The germline V gene encodes CDR1 SGHDT and CDR2 YYEEEE. The CDR3 consists of 13 residues. The CDR3, as DNA: TGTGCCAGCAGCTTGAAGGTAACAGGGGCAGCTTTCTTT. This encodes CASSLKVTGAAFF.

The rearrangement joins TRBV7-2 to TRBJ1-2, with D perhaps TRBD1 (6 bases). CDR3 size: 18 residues. V gave up 5 bases and J gave up 0 bases, with 22 bases separating them. Per the germline V gene, CDR1 is SGHTA and CDR2 is FQGNSA. CDR3 protein: CASSPRREGVGTNYGYTF. In nucleotides, the CDR3 is TGTGCCAGCAGCCCCCGAAGGGAGGGGGTGGGAACTAACTATGGCTACACCTTC. The full variable domain, in which reference TRBV7-2 and TRBJ1-2 provide the parts outside the CDR3, is GAGVSQSPSNKVTEKGKDVELRCDPISGHTALYWYRQSLGQGLEFLIYFQGNSAPDKSGLPSDRFSAERTGGSVSTLTIQRTQQEDSAVYLCASSPRREGVGTNYGYTFGSGTRLTVV.

J is TRBJ1-3 and V is TRBV28; a weak D match, TRBD1 (5 bases). The CDR3 is 15 residues long. Trimming took off 2 bases at V and 0 bases at J, with 8 bases between the two ends. Germline CDR1 is MDHEN and CDR2 is SYDVKM. CDR3 nucleotides: TGTGCCAGCAGTTTAGGGGGACTCTCTGGAAACACCATATATTTT. As protein: CASSLGGLSGNTIYF.

This clone has a handful of counts. The rearrangement joins TRBV5-1 to TRBJ2-3, with 8 bases identical to TRBD2. The CDR3 has 19 amino acids. The J segment lost 0 bases and the V segment lost 1 base, leaving 13 bases of the junction unmatched. Per the germline V gene, CDR1 is SGHRS and CDR2 is YFSETQ. The CDR3 DNA is TGCGCCAGCAGCTTGACCGGCGGGGGGCCCTACTTGAGCACAGATACGCAGTATTTT. This sequence encodes CASSLTGGGPYLSTDTQYF.

The chain is built from TRBV18 and TRBJ1-4; 10 bases map to TRBD1. This CDR3 is 15 amino acids long. The V segment lost 3 bases and the J segment 5 bases; nucleotides outside the gene matches: 3. Germline V gene lookup returns CDR1 KGHSH and CDR2 LQKENI. CDR3 nucleotide sequence: TGTGCCAGCTCACCGGGGACAGGGGTAAATGAAAAACTGTTTTTT. This translates into CASSPGTGVNEKLFF. Variable domain in full (rest from reference TRBV18 and TRBJ1-4): NAGVMQNPRHLVRRRGQEARLRCSPMKGHSHVYWYRQLPEEGLKFMVYLQKENIIDESGMPKERFSAEFPKEGPSILRIQQVVRGDSAAYFCASSPGTGVNEKLFFGSGTQLSVL.

This chain uses TRBV5-1 with TRBJ2-5; 11 positions match TRBD2. The DNA end is more similar to TRBJ2-7, so the J call may be wrong. CDR3 size: 15 residues. CDR1 is SGHRS, CDR2 YFSETQ, per germline. The CDR3 nucleotides are TGCGCCAGCAGCTCCCTAGCGGGAGGCTTCTACGAGCAGTACTTC. It is translated as CASSSLAGGFYEQYF.

The rearrangement links TRBV9 to TRBJ1-4; 7 nucleotides agree with TRBD1. CDR3 length: 18 residues. Germline CDR1 reads SGDLS; CDR2 reads YYNGEE. The V segment lost 4 bases and the J segment 0 bases; nucleotides outside the gene matches: 12. This CDR3 reads CASSSQGLPGATNEKLFF. The DNA for the CDR3 is TGTGCCAGCAGCTCACAGGGGCTCCCCGGAGCAACTAATGAAAAACTGTTTTTT.

J is TRBJ2-2 and V is TRBV28, with 10 positions matching TRBD2. Trimming removed 6 bases from V and 7 bases from J; junction bases left unmatched: 8. CDR1 is MDHEN, CDR2 SYDVKM, per germline. The CDR3 is 15 amino acids. The CDR3 sequence: CASRLAGIPHGELFF. The CDR3, as DNA: TGTGCCAGCAGACTAGCGGGGATTCCCCACGGGGAGCTGTTTTTT.

This clone was observed a handful of times. In DNA form, the CDR3 reads TGTGCCAGCAGCTTAGACTGGGGGGCTGAAGCTTTCTTT. It codes for CASSLDWGAEAFF. V is TRBV11-2 and J is TRBJ1-1, with D perhaps matching TRBD1 (5 bases). Germline lookup yields CDR1 SGHAT and CDR2 FQNNGV. CDR3 size: 13 residues. V was cut by 0 bases and J by 6 bases, with 8 bases left in between.

V usage is TRBV29-1 and J usage is TRBJ1-1; perhaps TRBD1 as D (6 bases). This CDR3 has 14 residues. Germline CDR1 is SQVTM and CDR2 is ANQGSEA. With 1 base removed from V and 1 base from J, the gap between germline ends came to 10 bases. CDR3 coding DNA: TGCAGCGTTGAAGGACAGGCGAGGAACACTGAAGCTTTCTTT. Translation: CSVEGQARNTEAFF.

The V and J genes are TRBV19 and TRBJ1-5; D not certain. The CDR3 covers 15 residues. V was trimmed by 7 bases and J by 1 base, leaving 14 bases between them. Germline V gene lookup returns CDR1 LNHDA and CDR2 SQIVND (reference sequence). The CDR3: CASTTDEASNQPQHF. The CDR3 region has the DNA TGTGCCAGTACAACGGACGAAGCAAGCAATCAGCCCCAGCATTTT.

The chain combines TRBV27 with TRBJ1-5, with D possibly being TRBD1 (5 bases). V lost 3 bases and J lost 7, with 19 bases in between. CDR3 length: 16 residues. Germline lookup yields CDR1 MNHEY and CDR2 SMNVEV (reference sequence). CDR3 residues: CASSLGGEGKGQPQHF. The CDR3 DNA reads TGTGCCAGCAGTTTGGGGGGGGAGGGGAAGGGCCAGCCCCAGCATTTT.